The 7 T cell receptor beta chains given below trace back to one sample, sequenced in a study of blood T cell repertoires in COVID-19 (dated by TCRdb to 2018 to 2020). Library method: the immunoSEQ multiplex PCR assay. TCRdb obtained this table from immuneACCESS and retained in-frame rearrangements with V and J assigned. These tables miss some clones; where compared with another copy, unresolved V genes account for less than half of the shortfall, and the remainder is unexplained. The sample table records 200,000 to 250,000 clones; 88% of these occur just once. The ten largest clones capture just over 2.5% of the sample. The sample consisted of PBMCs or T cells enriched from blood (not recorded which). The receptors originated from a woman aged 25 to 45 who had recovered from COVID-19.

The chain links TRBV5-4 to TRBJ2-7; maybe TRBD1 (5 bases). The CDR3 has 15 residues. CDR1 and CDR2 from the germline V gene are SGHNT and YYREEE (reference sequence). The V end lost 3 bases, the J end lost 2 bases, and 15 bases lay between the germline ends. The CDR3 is CASSSRVGAAYEQYF. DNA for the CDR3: TGTGCCAGCAGCTCTCGAGTAGGGGCAGCCTACGAGCAGTACTTC. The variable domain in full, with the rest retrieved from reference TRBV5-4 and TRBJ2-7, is ETGVTQSPTHLIKTRGQQVTLRCSSQSGHNTVSWYQQALGQGPQFIFQYYREEENGRGNFPPRFSGLQFPNYSSELNVNALELDDSALYLCASSSRVGAAYEQYFGPGTRLTVT.

CDR3 sequence: CASSPRQARGRATEAFF. Written as DNA, the CDR3 is TGTGCCAGCTCACCAAGACAGGCCAGGGGTCGGGCCACTGAAGCTTTCTTT. The chain employs TRBV18 and TRBJ1-1; D possibly corresponds to TRBD1 (6 bases). The germline gives CDR1 KGHSH, CDR2 LQKENI. Trimming took 2 bases from V and 4 from J, leaving 20 bases between them. The CDR3 sequence is 17 residues long.

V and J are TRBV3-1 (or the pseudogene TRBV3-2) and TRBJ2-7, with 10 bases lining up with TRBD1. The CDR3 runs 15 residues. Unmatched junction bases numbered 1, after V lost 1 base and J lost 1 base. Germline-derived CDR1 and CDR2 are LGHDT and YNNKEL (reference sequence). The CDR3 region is CASSQGTGGSYEQYF. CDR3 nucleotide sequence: TGTGCCAGCAGCCAAGGGACAGGGGGTTCCTACGAGCAGTACTTC.

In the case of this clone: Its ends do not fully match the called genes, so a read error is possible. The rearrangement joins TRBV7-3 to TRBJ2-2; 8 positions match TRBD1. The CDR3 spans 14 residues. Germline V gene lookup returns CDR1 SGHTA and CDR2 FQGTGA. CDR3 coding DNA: TGTGCCAGCAGCTACGACAGGGGTCCCGGGAAGCTGTTTTTT. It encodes CASSYDRGPGKLFF.

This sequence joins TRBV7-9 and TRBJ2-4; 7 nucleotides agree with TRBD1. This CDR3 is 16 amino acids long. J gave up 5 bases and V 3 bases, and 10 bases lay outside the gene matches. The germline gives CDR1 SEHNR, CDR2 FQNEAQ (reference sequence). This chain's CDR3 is CASSLEQGKGQNIQYF. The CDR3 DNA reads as TGTGCCAGCAGCTTGGAACAGGGGAAGGGGCAAAACATTCAGTACTTC.

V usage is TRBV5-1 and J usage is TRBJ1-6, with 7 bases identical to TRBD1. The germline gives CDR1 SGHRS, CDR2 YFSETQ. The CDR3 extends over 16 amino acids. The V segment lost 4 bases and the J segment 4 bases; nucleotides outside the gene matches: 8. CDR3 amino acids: CASSHGTAGYNSPLHF. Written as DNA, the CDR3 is TGCGCCAGCAGCCACGGGACAGCCGGATATAATTCACCCCTCCACTTT.

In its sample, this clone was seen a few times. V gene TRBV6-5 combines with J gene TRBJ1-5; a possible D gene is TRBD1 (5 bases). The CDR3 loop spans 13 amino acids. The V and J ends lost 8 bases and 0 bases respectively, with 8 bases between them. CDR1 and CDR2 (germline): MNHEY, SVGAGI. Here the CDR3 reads CASRQGSNQPQHF. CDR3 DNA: TGTGCCAGCCGGCAGGGTAGCAATCAGCCCCAGCATTTT.